Shown below are 20 T cell receptor beta chains from a single sample sequenced in a study of T cell repertoires in cytomegalovirus infection. No antigens are known for them. TCRdb ran MiXCR on the reads and lists one entry per CDR3 protein. In the table there are about 130,000 distinct CDR3 sequences, roughly 25% of which are singletons. Sequenced: PBMCs, sequenced either directly or after in vitro stimulation (not recorded which). The receptors here all came from a human donor in good health (CMV status not recorded). Some clones in this sample may be carry-over from other donors' samples.

CDR3 DNA: TGTGCCAGCAGCCGGGGGGTGAACCGGGACACTGGAGAGACCCAGTACTTC. Amino acid sequence: CASSRGVNRDTGETQYF. The V and J genes are TRBV6-2 or TRBV6-3 and TRBJ2-5; TRBD2 is a possible D gene (7 bases). V was clipped by 6 bases and J by 4 bases, with 24 bases between them. The germline V gene has CDR1 MNHEY and CDR2 SVGEGT. This CDR3 spans 17 amino acids.

This clonotype was seen more than once but under ten times. CDR3 sequence reads: CASSQGVLPRETQYF. For the CDR3, the DNA is TGCGCCAGCAGCCAAGGGGTTCTACCCCGGGAGACCCAGTACTTC. The chain combines TRBV4-3 with TRBJ2-5; the D is unclear. Germline V gene data show CDR1 as LGHNA and CDR2 as YSLEER. This CDR3 comprises 15 residues. Trimming took off 1 base at V and 5 bases at J, with 14 bases between the two ends.

The V and J genes are TRBV11-2 and TRBJ2-1; D gene unclear. The ends were cut back, 1 base at V and 8 bases at J, with 9 bases in the middle. This CDR3 has 13 residues. Germline CDR1 and CDR2: SGHAT and FQNNGV. CDR3 in amino acids: CASSLVPGYEQFF. DNA for the CDR3: TGTGCCAGCAGCTTAGTTCCCGGGTATGAGCAGTTCTTC.

The rearrangement joins TRBV25-1 to TRBJ1-6; no firm D call. Trimming took 4 bases from V and 10 from J, leaving 11 bases between them. CDR1 and CDR2 (germline): MGHDK, SYGVNS. This CDR3 region has 13 residues. CDR3 coding DNA: TGTGCCAGCAGTGCGGGGATTGGCTCACCCCTCCACTTT. This encodes CASSAGIGSPLHF.

The table lists this clonotype with many counts. J is TRBJ2-2 and V is TRBV11-2; D remains ambiguous. Germline CDR1 is SGHAT and CDR2 is FQNNGV. The CDR3 covers 12 residues. The germline V and J ends were trimmed by 5 bases and 6 bases, with 7 bases remaining between them. In DNA, the CDR3 is TGTGCCAGCAGCCCCCTGGCCGGGGAGCTGTTTTTT. This gives the protein CASSPLAGELFF.

The rearrangement joins TRBV5-4 to TRBJ2-3; no reliable D call. The CDR3 runs to 13 residues. The germline V gene encodes CDR1 SGHNT and CDR2 YYREEE (reference sequence). The V end was cut by 3 bases, the J end by 2 bases, with 7 bases between. The CDR3 nucleotides read TGTGCCAGCAGCTCCCTCCCCACAGATACGCAGTATTTT. It is translated as CASSSLPTDTQYF.

In its sample, this clonotype is medium-sized. The chain couples TRBV15 to TRBJ2-1, with D perhaps TRBD2 (6 bases). The V gene lost 1 base and the J gene lost 6 bases, with 10 bases spanning the gap. This CDR3 spans 14 amino acids. CDR1 and CDR2 from the germline V gene are LNHNV and YYDKDF (reference sequence). The CDR3 nucleotides read TGTGCCACCAGCAGAGCCCGGGACTCCAATGAGCAGTTCTTC. Amino acid sequence: CATSRARDSNEQFF.

J is TRBJ2-2 and V is TRBV28; 7 positions agree with TRBD2. Per the germline V gene, CDR1 is MDHEN and CDR2 is SYDVKM. The V gene end was trimmed by 4 bases and the J gene end by 1 base; junction bases not matched to a gene: 12. The CDR3 covers 18 residues. The CDR3 is CASSSPGSGVGNTGELFF. In nucleotides, the CDR3 is TGTGCCAGCAGTTCCCCGGGGAGCGGGGTTGGGAACACCGGGGAGCTGTTTTTT. The full variable domain, with the rest looked up from reference TRBV28 and TRBJ2-2, is DVKVTQSSRYLVKRTGEKVFLECVQDMDHENMFWYRQDPGLGLRLIYFSYDVKMKEKGDIPEGYSVSREKKERFSLILESASTNQTSMYLCASSSPGSGVGNTGELFFGEGSRLTVL.

The chain uses TRBV5-8 and TRBJ1-1; D ambiguous. The CDR3 runs to 15 residues. Trimming removed 2 bases at V and 3 bases at J, with 14 bases between. The germline gives CDR1 SGHTS, CDR2 YDEGEE. CDR3 sequence: CASSLPGETDTEAFF. DNA of the CDR3: TGTGCCAGCAGCTTACCTGGAGAAACCGACACTGAAGCTTTCTTT.

The chain uses TRBV6-2 or TRBV6-3 and TRBJ2-1; D is unclear. The germline V and J ends were trimmed by 8 bases and 6 bases, with 11 bases remaining between them. This CDR3 contains 12 residues. The germline gives CDR1 MNHEY, CDR2 SVGEGT. CDR3 loop: CASGRSVNEQFF. In nucleotides, the CDR3 is TGTGCCAGCGGGCGGTCGGTCAATGAGCAGTTCTTC.

The gene calls are TRBV7-3 and TRBJ2-3; perhaps TRBD2 as D (6 bases). Between the trimmed V and J ends, which lost 0 bases and 0 bases, there was a span of 10 bases. The CDR3 has 16 residues. CDR1 and CDR2 from the germline V gene are SGHTA and FQGTGA. CDR3 sequence: CASSLTGTSSTDTQYF. The CDR3, as DNA: TGTGCCAGCAGCTTAACGGGGACTTCTAGCACAGATACGCAGTATTTT.

The genes are TRBV19 and TRBJ2-3; 9 bases are shared with TRBD1. This CDR3 is 15 amino acids long. With V trimmed by 10 bases and J by 5 bases, 13 bases remained unmatched. The germline CDR1 and CDR2 sequences are LNHDA and SQIVND (reference sequence). Here the CDR3 reads CATSSGQGWGDTQYF. The CDR3 coding sequence is TGTGCCACTAGCTCGGGACAGGGTTGGGGAGATACGCAGTATTTT.

V is TRBV9 and J is TRBJ2-5; TRBD2 matches 12 bases. Per the germline V gene, CDR1 is SGDLS and CDR2 is YYNGEE. With 0 bases clipped from V and 4 bases from J, the junction kept 7 bases outside the gene matches. CDR3 length: 17 amino acids. The CDR3 sequence: CASSVDPSGRGGETQYF. The CDR3 nucleotides are TGTGCCAGCAGCGTAGACCCTAGCGGGAGGGGTGGAGAGACCCAGTACTTC.

The chain employs TRBV19 and TRBJ1-1; TRBD1 agrees at 9 bases. Germline loops: CDR1 LNHDA, CDR2 SQIVND (reference sequence). V was pared by 5 bases and J by 0 bases, with 10 bases of the junction left unmatched. CDR3 length: 17 residues. CDR3 sequence: CASSPRTGAVMNTEAFF. Here the CDR3 DNA reads TGTGCCAGTAGTCCTCGGACAGGGGCCGTTATGAACACTGAAGCTTTCTTT.

This clonotype was recorded at least ten times. The chain joins TRBV7-2 to TRBJ1-6, with a weak D call TRBD1 (5 bases). The CDR3 runs to 19 residues. Germline CDR1 reads SGHTA; CDR2 reads FQGNSA. The V end was cut by 5 bases, the J end by 0 bases, with 20 bases between. The CDR3 DNA reads TGTGCCAGCAGCGACCAGGGACCCCGGAGGAGCTCCTATAATTCACCCCTCCACTTT. It codes for CASSDQGPRRSSYNSPLHF.

The genes are TRBV20-1 and TRBJ1-4; D not certain. This CDR3 is built from 13 residues. Germline CDR1 reads DFQATT; CDR2 reads SNEGSKA (reference sequence). V was shortened by 3 bases and J by 8 bases, with 13 bases between the two germline ends. The CDR3 sequence is CSASQGGGEKLFF. DNA for the CDR3: TGCAGTGCTAGTCAAGGAGGTGGGGAAAAACTGTTTTTT.

This clonotype was detected only a few times. The chain joins TRBV2 to TRBJ2-7; weak D call: TRBD2 (5 bases). This CDR3 contains 13 residues. Per germline, CDR1 SNHLY and CDR2 FYNNEI. The ends were cut back, 7 bases at V and 3 bases at J, with 13 bases in the middle. The CDR3 DNA follows: TGTGCCAGCAAGGAGGACCTCCGCTACGAGCAGTACGTC. It yields the protein CASKEDLRYEQYV.

This clonotype was counted only a few times. The gene calls are TRBV6-2 or TRBV6-3 and TRBJ2-5; no clear D. This CDR3 has 14 amino acids. V was clipped by 6 bases and J by 9 bases, with 20 bases between them. CDR1 and CDR2 (germline): MNHEY, SVGEGT. CDR3 region: CASSRNLRETAQYF. The CDR3 nucleotides read TGTGCCAGCAGCCGGAACCTAAGAGAAACGGCCCAGTACTTC.

This clonotype was seen only a few times. The gene calls are TRBV11-2 and TRBJ1-2; 8 nucleotides align to TRBD1. The V and J ends lost 0 bases and 5 bases, in that order; junction bases with no gene match: 5. Looked up from germline, CDR1 is SGHAT and CDR2 is FQNNGV. The CDR3 totals 15 residues. CDR3 in DNA: TGTGCCAGCAGCTTAGATGGACAGGGAGGGTATGGCTACACCTTC. The encoded protein is CASSLDGQGGYGYTF.

This clonotype was detected ten times or more. The chain recombines TRBV7-2 with TRBJ2-7; D remains ambiguous. V shed 2 bases and J shed 3 bases, with 11 bases lying between them. The CDR3 is 14 amino acids. From germline, CDR1 is SGHTA and CDR2 FQGNSA. CDR3: CASSLQWPGYEQYF. Written as DNA, the CDR3 is TGTGCCAGCAGCTTACAGTGGCCGGGCTACGAGCAGTACTTC. The entire variable domain, with the rest obtained from reference TRBV7-2 and TRBJ2-7, is as follows: GAGVSQSPSNKVTEKGKDVELRCDPISGHTALYWYRQSLGQGLEFLIYFQGNSAPDKSGLPSDRFSAERTGGSVSTLTIQRTQQEDSAVYLCASSLQWPGYEQYFGPGTRLTVT.